This TCR beta chain was recorded in a study of patients and donors after allogeneic stem cell transplantation. TCRdb independently ran MiXCR on the RT-PCR reads; one entry per CDR3 protein. The table shows about a million distinct CDR3 sequences, with more than 15% occurring only once. The germline V gene encodes CDR1 SGHRS and CDR2 YFSETQ. Trimming took off 7 bases at V and 0 bases at J, with 13 bases between the two ends. CDR3 length: 15 amino acids. This chain links TRBV5-1 with TRBJ2-2, with a tentative D call TRBD1 (6 bases). The sequence came from a human donor who was either an allogeneic HSCT recipient or a stem cell or donor lymphocyte infusion donor (not recorded which). It is not recorded whose cells these are; they may come from a transplant donor. Sequencing input: blood, either unsorted or a sorted T cell fraction (not recorded which). The CDR3 region has the DNA TGCGCCAGCGCCTTACAGGGAACGAACACCGGGGAGCTGTTTTTT. Translation: CASALQGTNTGELFF.